The clone carrying this T cell receptor (beta chain) was detected only a few times. The antigen is not known. The CDR3 spans 15 residues. CDR1 SGHRS and CDR2 YFSETQ come from the germline V gene. Deletions cut 0 bases from V and 3 bases from J, with 10 bases between. This sample stems from a study of T-cell reconstitution after alpha-beta-depleted transplantation in children. General study results and limits: Reportedly, roughly two months post-transplant, alpha-beta T cells arose from several hundred expanded graft clones.

Unique molecular identifiers were used in preparing the TCRbeta library. TCRdb processed the PCR reads anew with MiXCR; each CDR3 protein has one entry. This sample carries some 310,000 distinct CDR3 sequences, around 20% of them seen once, and the ten largest clones take over 9.5%. The sample in question was PBMCs, mostly from graft donor cells, obtained 180 days after TCRalphabeta/CD19-depleted stem cell transplant. This chain links TRBV5-1 with TRBJ2-1; tentatively, D is TRBD2 (6 bases). The TCR sequence derives from a male patient under 18 who had a stem cell transplant for acute lymphoblastic leukemia, so the T cells may come from the graft donor. CDR3 coding DNA: TGCGCCAGCAGCTTGGTGTTAGCGGACTACAATGAGCAGTTCTTC. It specifies CASSLVLADYNEQFF.